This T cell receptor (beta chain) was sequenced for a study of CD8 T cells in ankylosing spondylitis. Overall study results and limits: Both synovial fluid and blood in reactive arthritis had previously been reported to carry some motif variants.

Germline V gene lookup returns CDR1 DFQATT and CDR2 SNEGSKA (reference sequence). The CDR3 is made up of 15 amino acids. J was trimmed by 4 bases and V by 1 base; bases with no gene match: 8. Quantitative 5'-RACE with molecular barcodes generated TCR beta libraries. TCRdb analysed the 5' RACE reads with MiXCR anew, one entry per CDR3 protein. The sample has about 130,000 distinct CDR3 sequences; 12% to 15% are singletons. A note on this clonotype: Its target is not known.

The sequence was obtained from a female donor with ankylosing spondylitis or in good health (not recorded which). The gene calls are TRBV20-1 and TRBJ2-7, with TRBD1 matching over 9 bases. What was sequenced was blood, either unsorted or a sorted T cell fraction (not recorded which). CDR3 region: CSARGTQGAQYEQYF. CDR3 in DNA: TGCAGTGCTAGAGGGACACAGGGGGCGCAGTACGAGCAGTACTTC.